The clone carrying this TCR beta chain has ten or more counts. Patients had received no treatment of any kind before thyroid surgery. This sample was taken from a study of metastatic and nonmetastatic thyroid tumors. Using MiXCR, TCRdb reanalyzed the PCR reads. The sample has 26,000 or so clones, 3.7% seen once; the top ten hold less than 3.5%. Trimming stripped 6 bases from V and 4 bases from J, with 4 bases between. Germline assignment: CDR1 SNHLY and CDR2 FYNNEI. The length of the CDR3 is 11 residues. This receptor was obtained from a male donor with papillary thyroid cancer or a benign thyroid nodule (not recorded which). Some clones in this sample may be carry-over from other donors' samples. V and J are TRBV2 and TRBJ1-3; D gene ambiguous. The sample taken for sequencing was blood. CDR3 coding DNA: TGTGCCAGCAGCGTAGGAAACACCATATATTTT. Residues: CASSVGNTIYF.